This TCR beta chain was profiled in a study of HIV-infected children after antiretroviral therapy interruption. As for the study in general: Interruption-arm sampling covered weeks 0, 12, interruption end (24 or 48), and about 3 years post-study.

A 3' RACE protocol on RNA, with unique molecular identifiers, produced the TCR library. TCRdb reprocessed the 3' RACE reads via MiXCR and lists one record per CDR3 protein. The table shows under 50,000 distinct CDR3 sequences, with about 4.3% occurring only once. Treatment here: PENTA 11 planned treatment interruption arm or continuous ART arm. Naive CD4+ CD45RA+ CD45RO- T cells were FACS-sorted from thawed PBMCs. V lost 5 bases and J lost 7; bases outside the gene matches: 13. CDR3 length equals 16 residues. Per germline, CDR1 MDHEN and CDR2 SYDVKM. This clonotype has a count of ten or more. Specimen: CD45RA+ CD4+ T cells from PBMCs, pooled from several time points, collected from a donor given antiretroviral therapy, either interrupted or continuous. As to subset: naive CD4+ CD45RA+ CD45RO- T cells. This receptor was obtained from a pool of human donors with HIV. This sequence joins TRBV28 and TRBJ2-1, with TRBD1 matching 8 bases. CDR3 sequence reads: CASSRNLFGTGNEQFF. The CDR3 nucleotides are TGTGCCAGCAGTCGTAATCTTTTTGGGACAGGAAATGAGCAGTTCTTC.